The clone carrying this TCR beta chain was seen only once. Its antigen is undetermined. This sample includes further DNA sequences coding for the same CDR3. This entry comes from a study of cytomegalovirus exposure and HLA in healthy donors. Turning to the study itself: Sequencing of about 179 million T cells in an earlier analysis found roughly 120 million unique TCR beta sequences.

Healthy bone marrow donors formed the donor group. General observations from the study: Both high specificity and high sensitivity reportedly marked the classifier's diagnosis of cytomegalovirus status. In an earlier analysis, productive rearrangement rates for most beta V segments clustered near 87% or 30%.

This CDR3 region has 14 residues. Germline V gene data show CDR1 as SGHTS and CDR2 as YDEGEE. Deletions cut 4 bases from V and 0 bases from J, with 11 bases between. 13 Jbeta primers and 60 Vbeta primers were used for the PCR. Data came from immunoSEQ multiplex PCR; TCRdb stores just in-frame clones and leaves some out. The sample comprises about 160,000 clones, 80% to 90% of which are singletons, and under 2% rests with the top ten. The clonotype comes from a woman aged 18-35 years in good health and CMV-seronegative. The J gene is TRBJ2-7, the V gene TRBV5-8; D is undetermined. The sample comprised PBMCs. CDR3: CASSPRRNSYEQYF. For the CDR3, the DNA is TGTGCCAGCAGCCCCCGCAGAAACTCCTACGAGCAGTACTTC.